What follows is one T cell receptor beta chain and its context. What it recognizes is unknown. This sample was included in a study of Graves' ophthalmopathy and Graves' hyperthyroidism. For repertoire sequencing, the TCR beta CDR3 regions were amplified from RNA transcripts. Following a first-round RT-PCR that used HTBI primers, a second-round multiplex PCR was carried out. In TCRdb, the multiplex PCR reads were re-called with MiXCR into one record per CDR3 protein. The sample consists of about 590,000 distinct CDR3 sequences, roughly 39% of them appearing once. The J segment lost 1 base and the V segment lost 1 base, leaving 3 bases of the junction unmatched. The CDR3 length is 16 residues. Germline V CDR1 and CDR2: SGHRS, YFSETQ. Exclusion covered patients with other autoimmune diseases or uncontrolled infections (as well as pregnancy or lactation). Broader study findings: A majority of expanded thyroid clonotypes exceeding 0.001 frequency were likewise present in blood. Sensitivity of approximately 90% and specificity of approximately 81% were achieved when a 13-signature model separated ophthalmopathy from stable hyperthyroidism. The model predicted progression of ophthalmopathy with a sensitivity of more than 60%, and its specificity was about 72%.

This sequence joins TRBV5-1 and TRBJ2-3; 10 bases are shared with TRBD2. The sequenced sample was peripheral blood or thyroid tissue (not recorded which). This receptor was taken from an adult man with Graves' hyperthyroidism. The CDR3 is CASSLRSGGRTDTQYF. CDR3 nucleotides: TGCGCCAGCAGCTTGCGTAGCGGGGGGCGCACAGATACGCAGTATTTT.